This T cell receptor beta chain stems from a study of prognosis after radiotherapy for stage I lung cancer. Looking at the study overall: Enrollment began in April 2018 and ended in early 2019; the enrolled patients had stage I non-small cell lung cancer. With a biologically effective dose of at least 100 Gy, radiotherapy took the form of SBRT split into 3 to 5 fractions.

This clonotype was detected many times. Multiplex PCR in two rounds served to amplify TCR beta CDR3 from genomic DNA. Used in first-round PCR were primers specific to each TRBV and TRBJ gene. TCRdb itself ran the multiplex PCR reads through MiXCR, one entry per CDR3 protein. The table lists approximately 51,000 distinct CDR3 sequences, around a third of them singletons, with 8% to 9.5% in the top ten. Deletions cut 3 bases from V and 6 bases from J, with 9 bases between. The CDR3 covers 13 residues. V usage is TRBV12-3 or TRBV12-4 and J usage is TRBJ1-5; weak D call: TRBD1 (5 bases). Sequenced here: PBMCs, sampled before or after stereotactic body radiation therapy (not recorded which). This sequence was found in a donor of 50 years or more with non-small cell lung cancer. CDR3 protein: CASSFTGPQPQHF. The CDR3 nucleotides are TGTGCCAGCAGTTTTACGGGGCCTCAGCCCCAGCATTTT.